This T cell receptor (beta chain) was observed in a study of shared clonotypes between healthy human individuals. About the study: Three plates each covered CD4 naive and memory; CD8 naive two, CD8 memory one.

Losses at the gene ends were 4 bases for V and 7 bases for J; bases not matched to a gene: 6. Looked up from germline, CDR1 is LNHDA and CDR2 is SQIVND (reference sequence). The CDR3 is made up of 15 amino acids. Cells designated naive CD8 were CD45RO-negative and were positively selected for CCR7, with terminally differentiated effector memory CD45RA+ cells excluded. Sorted-subset replicate PCRs used around 200 ng of genomic DNA. This amount corresponded to tens of thousands of T cell genomes. Measured with immunoSEQ multiplex PCR; TCRdb has only the in-frame clones, and not every one. Among hundreds of thousands of clones, roughly 98% were seen once, and the ten largest hold roughly 0.29%.

This TCR came from a young man in good health. The source material was naive CD8+ T cells sorted from blood. The genes are TRBV19 and TRBJ2-1, with 11 bases matching TRBD2. CDR3 region: CASSRVAGGLNEQFF. As DNA, the CDR3 is TGTGCCAGTAGTAGGGTAGCGGGAGGGCTGAATGAGCAGTTCTTC.